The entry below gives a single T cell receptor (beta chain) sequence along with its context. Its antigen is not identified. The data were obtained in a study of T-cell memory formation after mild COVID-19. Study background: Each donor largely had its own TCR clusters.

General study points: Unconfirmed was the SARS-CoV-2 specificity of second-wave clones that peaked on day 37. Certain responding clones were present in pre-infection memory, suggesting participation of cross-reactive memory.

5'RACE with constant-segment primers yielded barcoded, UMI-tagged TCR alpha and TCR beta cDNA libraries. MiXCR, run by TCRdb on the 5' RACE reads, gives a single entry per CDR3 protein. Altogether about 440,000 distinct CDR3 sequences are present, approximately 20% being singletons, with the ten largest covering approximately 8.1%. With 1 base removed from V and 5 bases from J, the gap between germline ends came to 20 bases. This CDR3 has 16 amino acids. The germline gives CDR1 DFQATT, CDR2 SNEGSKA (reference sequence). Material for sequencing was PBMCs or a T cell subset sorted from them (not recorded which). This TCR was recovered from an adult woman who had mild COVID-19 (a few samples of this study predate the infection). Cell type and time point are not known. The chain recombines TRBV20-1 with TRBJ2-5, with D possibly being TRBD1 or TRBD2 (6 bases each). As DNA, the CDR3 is TGCAGTGCTAGAGTGACCCCCGGGGGCGGCTATGAGACCCAGTACTTC. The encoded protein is CSARVTPGGGYETQYF.